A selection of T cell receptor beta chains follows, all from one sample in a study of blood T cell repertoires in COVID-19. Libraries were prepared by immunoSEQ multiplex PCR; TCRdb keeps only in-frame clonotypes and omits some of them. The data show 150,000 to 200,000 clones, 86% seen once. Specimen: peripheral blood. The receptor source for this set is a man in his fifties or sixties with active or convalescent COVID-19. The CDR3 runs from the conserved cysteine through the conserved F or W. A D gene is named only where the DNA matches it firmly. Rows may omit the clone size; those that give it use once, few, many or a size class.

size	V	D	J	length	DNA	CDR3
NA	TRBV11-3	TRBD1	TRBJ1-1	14	TGTGCCAGCCAACAGGGGGCTGGGGGCACTGAAGCTTTCTTT	CASQQGAGGTEAFF
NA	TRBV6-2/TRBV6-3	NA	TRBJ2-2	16	TGTGCCAGCAGTTCCAGTTCCGGGAAAGTCACCGGGGAGCTGTTTTTT	CASSSSSGKVTGELFF
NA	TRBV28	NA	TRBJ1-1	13	TGTGCCAGCAGTTTAATCGGTGGCACTGAAGCTTTCTTT	CASSLIGGTEAFF
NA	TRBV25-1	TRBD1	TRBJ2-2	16	TGTGCCACCCGCAGCTACGGGACAGGGAACACCGGGGAGCTGTTTTTT	CATRSYGTGNTGELFF
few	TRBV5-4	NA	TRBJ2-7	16	TGTGCCAGCAGCTTGGTCATTACTCCTATTCGGGACGAGCAGTACTTC	CASSLVITPIRDEQYF
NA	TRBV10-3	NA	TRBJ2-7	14	TGTGCCATCAGTACCGGGACACAGACCTACGAGCAGTACTTC	CAISTGTQTYEQYF
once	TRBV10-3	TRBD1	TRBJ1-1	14	TGTGCCATCAGTGAGGACAGGGGTATCACTGAAGCTTTCTTT	CAISEDRGITEAFF
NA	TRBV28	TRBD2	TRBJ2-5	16	TGTGCCAGCAGTTTCCTAGGTAGCGGGGTCCAAGAGACCCAGTACTTC	CASSFLGSGVQETQYF
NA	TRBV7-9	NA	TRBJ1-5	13	TGTGCCAGCAGCTTAGGCGGGGATCAGCCCCAGCATTTT	CASSLGGDQPQHF
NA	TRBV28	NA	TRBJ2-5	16	TGTGCCAGCAGAAGTAGGGGCGGGGTCCGGGGGGAGACCCAGTACTTC	CASRSRGGVRGETQYF
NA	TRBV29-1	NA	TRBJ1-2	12	TGCAGCGTTGACTCCTCGGGTTTGGGCTACACCTTC	CSVDSSGLGYTF
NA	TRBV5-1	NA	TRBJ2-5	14	TGCGCCAGCAGCTTGGGGACAGCTCAAGAGACCCAGTACTTC	CASSLGTAQETQYF
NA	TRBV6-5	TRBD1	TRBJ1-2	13	TGTGCCAGCAGTACCCCAGGGGGATATGGCTACACCTTC	CASSTPGGYGYTF
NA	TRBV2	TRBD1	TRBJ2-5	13	TGTGCCAGCATGTCAGGGGGCGCGGAGACCCAGTACTTC	CASMSGGAETQYF
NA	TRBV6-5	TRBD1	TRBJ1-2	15	TGTGCCAGCAGTTCTTTGGACAGGGGGCTCCATGGCTACACCTTC	CASSSLDRGLHGYTF
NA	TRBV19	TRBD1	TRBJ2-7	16	TGTGCCGATGCCTTCGAGACAGGGAACCGCTACTACGAGCAGTACTTC	CADAFETGNRYYEQYF
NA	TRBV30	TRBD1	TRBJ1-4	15	TGTGCCTGGAGCGCGACGGGACAGGTTAATGAAAAACTGTTTTTT	CAWSATGQVNEKLFF
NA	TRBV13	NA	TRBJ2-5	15	TGTGCCAGCAGCTTAAGGGAGGACAATCAAGAGACCCAGTACTTC	CASSLREDNQETQYF
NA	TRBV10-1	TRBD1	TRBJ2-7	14	TGCGCCAGCAGCGCCGGGACAGGGACCTACGAGCAGTACTTC	CASSAGTGTYEQYF
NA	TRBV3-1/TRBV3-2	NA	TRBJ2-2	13	TGTGCCAGCAGCCAAGTAGGGGGCGGGGAGCTGTTTTTT	CASSQVGGGELFF
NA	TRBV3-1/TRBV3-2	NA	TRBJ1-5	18	TGTGCCAGCAGCCAAGAAGGAACAGGCTGGTTTGGCAATCAGCCCCAGCATTTT	CASSQEGTGWFGNQPQHF
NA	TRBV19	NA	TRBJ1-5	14	TGTGCCAGTAGTTCCCCACAGGGTCATCAGCCCCAGCATTTT	CASSSPQGHQPQHF
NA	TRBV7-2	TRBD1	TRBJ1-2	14	TGTGCCACCCAAGACAGGGGTACTAACTATGGCTACACCTTC	CATQDRGTNYGYTF
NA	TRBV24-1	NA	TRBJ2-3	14	TGTGCCACCAGTGATCCGAGGGGCACAGATACGCAGTATTTT	CATSDPRGTDTQYF
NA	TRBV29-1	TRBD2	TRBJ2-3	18	TGCAGCGCCCAAACTTTAGCGGGTGGGGTAGTTAACACAGATACGCAGTATTTT	CSAQTLAGGVVNTDTQYF
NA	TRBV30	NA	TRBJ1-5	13	TGTGCCTGGAGTGGGTCAGGCAATCAGCCCCAGCATTTT	CAWSGSGNQPQHF